The clone carrying this T cell receptor beta chain has a count of ten or more. Its antigen is unidentified. The entry originates in a study of spatial heterogeneity in lung cancer. Study-level findings and limits: At tumor resection, ubiquitous expanded TCRs were detected in blood more often than later.

TCRdb reanalysed the 5' RACE reads using MiXCR and keeps one entry per CDR3 protein. The sample has 48,000 or so distinct CDR3 sequences, about 5.8% seen once. The time point is: sample taken at primary tumor resection. Whole RNA from tumor, nontumor lung or frozen PBMC was sequenced unsorted. Trimming cost V 5 bases and J 0 bases, with 16 bases left between them. This CDR3 spans 16 amino acids. Germline V gene sequence: CDR1 SGHVS, CDR2 FQNEAQ. The specimen comprised PBMCs, sampled at surgery. The sequence was collected from a male donor with early-stage non-small cell lung cancer. The chain joins TRBV7-8 to TRBJ1-1; maybe TRBD1 (5 bases). CDR3 region: CASSHETEIMNTEAFF. In DNA form, the CDR3 reads TGTGCCAGCAGCCACGAGACAGAGATAATGAACACTGAAGCTTTCTTT.